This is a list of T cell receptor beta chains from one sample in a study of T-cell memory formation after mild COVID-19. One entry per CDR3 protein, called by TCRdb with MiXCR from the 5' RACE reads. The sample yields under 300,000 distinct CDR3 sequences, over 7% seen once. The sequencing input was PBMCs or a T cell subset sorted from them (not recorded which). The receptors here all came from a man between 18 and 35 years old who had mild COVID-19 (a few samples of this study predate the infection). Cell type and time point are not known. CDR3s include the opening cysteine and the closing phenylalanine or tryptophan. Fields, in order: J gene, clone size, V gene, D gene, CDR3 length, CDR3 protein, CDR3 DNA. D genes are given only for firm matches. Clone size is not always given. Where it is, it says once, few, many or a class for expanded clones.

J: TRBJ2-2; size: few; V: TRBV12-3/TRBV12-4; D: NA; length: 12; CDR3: CASRTGTGELFF; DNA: TGTGCCAGCAGGACTGGGACCGGGGAGCTGTTTTTT
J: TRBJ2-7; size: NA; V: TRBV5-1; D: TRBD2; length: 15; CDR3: CASSRPPSGTDEQYF; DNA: TGCGCCAGCAGCCGGCCGCCTAGCGGGACCGACGAGCAGTACTTC
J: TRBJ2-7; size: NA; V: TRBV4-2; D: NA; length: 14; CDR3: CASSQEDSSYEQYF; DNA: TGTGCCAGCAGCCAAGAGGATAGCAGCTACGAGCAGTACTTC
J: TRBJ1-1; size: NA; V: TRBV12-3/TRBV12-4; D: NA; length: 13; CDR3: CASSPQRHTEAFF; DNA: TGTGCCAGCAGTCCCCAGAGACACACTGAAGCTTTCTTT
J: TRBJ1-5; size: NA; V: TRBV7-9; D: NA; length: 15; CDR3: CASSAGSHDDRPQHF; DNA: TGTGCCAGCAGCGCAGGTTCCCACGACGACCGGCCCCAGCATTTT
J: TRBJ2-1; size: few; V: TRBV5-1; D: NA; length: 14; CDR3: CASSLGGLGNEQFF; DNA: TGCGCCAGCAGCTTGGGTGGCCTGGGAAATGAGCAGTTCTTC
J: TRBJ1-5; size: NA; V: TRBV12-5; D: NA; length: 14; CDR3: CASGSGYSNQPQHF; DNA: TGTGCTAGTGGTTCAGGGTATAGCAATCAGCCCCAGCATTTT
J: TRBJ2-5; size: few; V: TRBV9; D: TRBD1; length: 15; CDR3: CASSVAQGNKETQYF; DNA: TGTGCCAGCAGCGTAGCACAGGGGAATAAAGAGACCCAGTACTTC
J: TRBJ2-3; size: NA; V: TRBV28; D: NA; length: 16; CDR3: CASSFGGGPGTSTQYF; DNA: TGTGCCAGCAGTTTCGGTGGGGGACCTGGTACTAGTACGCAGTATTTT
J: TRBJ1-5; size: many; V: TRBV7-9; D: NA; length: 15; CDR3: CASSLVPPDQGPQHF; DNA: TGTGCCAGCAGCTTAGTTCCCCCGGACCAGGGACCCCAGCATTTT
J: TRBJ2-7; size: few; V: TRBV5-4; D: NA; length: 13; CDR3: CASSLPGAYEQYF; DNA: TGTGCCAGCAGCTTGCCGGGGGCCTACGAGCAGTACTTC
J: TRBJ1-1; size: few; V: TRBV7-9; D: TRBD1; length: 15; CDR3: CASSLLGTGDSEAFF; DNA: TGTGCCAGCAGCCTCCTAGGGACAGGGGATAGTGAAGCTTTCTTT
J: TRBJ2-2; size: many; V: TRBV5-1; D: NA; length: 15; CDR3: CASSLPPTRAGELFF; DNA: TGCGCCAGCAGCTTGCCCCCAACTAGGGCCGGGGAGCTGTTTTTT
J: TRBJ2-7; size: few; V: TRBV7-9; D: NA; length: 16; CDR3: CASSSLSLGKEYEQYF; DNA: TGTGCCAGCAGCTCTCTCAGTCTGGGGAAAGAGTACGAGCAGTACTTC
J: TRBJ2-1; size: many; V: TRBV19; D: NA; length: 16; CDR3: CASSFRGGPSYNEQFF; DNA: TGTGCCAGTAGCTTCAGAGGGGGGCCTTCCTACAATGAGCAGTTCTTC
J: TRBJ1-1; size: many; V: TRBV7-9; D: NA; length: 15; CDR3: CASSPSLGVSAEAFF; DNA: TGTGCCAGCAGCCCTAGTTTGGGTGTTTCGGCTGAAGCTTTCTTT
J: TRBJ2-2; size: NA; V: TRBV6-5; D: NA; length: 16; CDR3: CASRERQGGNTGELFF; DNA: TGTGCCAGCAGGGAAAGACAGGGAGGCAACACCGGGGAGCTGTTTTTT
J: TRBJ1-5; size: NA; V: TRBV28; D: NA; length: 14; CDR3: CASRSGEGNQPQHF; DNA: TGTGCCAGCAGATCCGGGGAAGGCAATCAGCCCCAGCATTTT